The rows below give T cell receptor beta chains drawn from one sample of a study of early stage breast cancer tumors. Method: immunoSEQ multiplex PCR; TCRdb's copy keeps in-frame clones and lacks some. Of 65,000 to 75,000 clones listed, 65% to 85% were seen once; the top ten hold approximately 4.5%. Sequenced: blood. The receptors stem from a person aged 40 to 49 with breast cancer. Both conserved end residues are trimmed from each CDR3. The order of the fields is V gene, CDR3 protein.

V gene: TRBV19; CDR3 protein: ASSVGLAGKGETQY
V gene: TRBV6-5; CDR3 protein: ASRQGFYSNQPQH
V gene: TRBV13; CDR3 protein: ASSSTDTDTQY
V gene: TRBV5-1; CDR3 protein: ASSLSGRANFQETQY
V gene: TRBV13; CDR3 protein: ASSSSQGIETGELF
V gene: TRBV27; CDR3 protein: ASSLTSGIHYEQY
V gene: TRBV6-4; CDR3 protein: ASSVEGINSGANVLT
V gene: TRBV6-5; CDR3 protein: ASSSQGNYGYT
V gene: TRBV19; CDR3 protein: ASSMGRSQDEGTEAF
V gene: TRBV6-6; CDR3 protein: ASSVGTSGLPYEQY
V gene: TRBV27; CDR3 protein: ASSSLGNTGELF
V gene: TRBV18; CDR3 protein: ASSQSRDRDTDTQY
V gene: TRBV2; CDR3 protein: ASTLDRNTEAF
V gene: TRBV2; CDR3 protein: ASTRGPGQY
V gene: TRBV2; CDR3 protein: ASRGTPSSYEQY
V gene: TRBV5-4; CDR3 protein: ASSLELAGTGELF
V gene: TRBV4-1; CDR3 protein: ASSQGLAPANEQF
V gene: TRBV7-6; CDR3 protein: ASSLIGPTDEQF
V gene: TRBV9; CDR3 protein: ASSLDVANYGYT
V gene: TRBV19; CDR3 protein: ASSTERLAGATEQF
V gene: TRBV30; CDR3 protein: AWSGGPGDYGYT
V gene: TRBV10-3; CDR3 protein: AISASGEKKAYEQY
V gene: TRBV28; CDR3 protein: ASSLPLTGGNEQY
V gene: TRBV7-3; CDR3 protein: ASSPLAGDEQF
V gene: TRBV6-5; CDR3 protein: ASSGPGQRTDTQY
V gene: TRBV6-5; CDR3 protein: ASTYSAESNEQF
V gene: TRBV19; CDR3 protein: ASSSQPSYEQY
V gene: TRBV2; CDR3 protein: ASRTGTVNEKLF
V gene: TRBV30; CDR3 protein: AWSPPGELF
V gene: TRBV9; CDR3 protein: ASSVEGGHSTDTQY
V gene: TRBV18; CDR3 protein: ASSPRRGQGNYEQY
V gene: TRBV19; CDR3 protein: ASGPTRDQPQH
V gene: TRBV15; CDR3 protein: ATSFREGDTQY
V gene: TRBV7-3; CDR3 protein: ASSSQTGGVTEAF
V gene: TRBV7-9; CDR3 protein: ASSSPAGGLTYNEQF
V gene: TRBV2; CDR3 protein: ASSGRDTPFDPSNTGELF
V gene: TRBV27; CDR3 protein: ASSLAGAPYNEQF
V gene: TRBV7-7; CDR3 protein: ASSLAPGYEQY
V gene: TRBV7-3; CDR3 protein: ASSSTGDENTEAF
V gene: TRBV19; CDR3 protein: ASSQNTEAF
V gene: TRBV6-1; CDR3 protein: ASSSTVGTEAF
V gene: TRBV28; CDR3 protein: ASVKGTQFRRF
V gene: TRBV28; CDR3 protein: ASLSNNQPQH
V gene: TRBV30; CDR3 protein: AWGFLGTDTQY